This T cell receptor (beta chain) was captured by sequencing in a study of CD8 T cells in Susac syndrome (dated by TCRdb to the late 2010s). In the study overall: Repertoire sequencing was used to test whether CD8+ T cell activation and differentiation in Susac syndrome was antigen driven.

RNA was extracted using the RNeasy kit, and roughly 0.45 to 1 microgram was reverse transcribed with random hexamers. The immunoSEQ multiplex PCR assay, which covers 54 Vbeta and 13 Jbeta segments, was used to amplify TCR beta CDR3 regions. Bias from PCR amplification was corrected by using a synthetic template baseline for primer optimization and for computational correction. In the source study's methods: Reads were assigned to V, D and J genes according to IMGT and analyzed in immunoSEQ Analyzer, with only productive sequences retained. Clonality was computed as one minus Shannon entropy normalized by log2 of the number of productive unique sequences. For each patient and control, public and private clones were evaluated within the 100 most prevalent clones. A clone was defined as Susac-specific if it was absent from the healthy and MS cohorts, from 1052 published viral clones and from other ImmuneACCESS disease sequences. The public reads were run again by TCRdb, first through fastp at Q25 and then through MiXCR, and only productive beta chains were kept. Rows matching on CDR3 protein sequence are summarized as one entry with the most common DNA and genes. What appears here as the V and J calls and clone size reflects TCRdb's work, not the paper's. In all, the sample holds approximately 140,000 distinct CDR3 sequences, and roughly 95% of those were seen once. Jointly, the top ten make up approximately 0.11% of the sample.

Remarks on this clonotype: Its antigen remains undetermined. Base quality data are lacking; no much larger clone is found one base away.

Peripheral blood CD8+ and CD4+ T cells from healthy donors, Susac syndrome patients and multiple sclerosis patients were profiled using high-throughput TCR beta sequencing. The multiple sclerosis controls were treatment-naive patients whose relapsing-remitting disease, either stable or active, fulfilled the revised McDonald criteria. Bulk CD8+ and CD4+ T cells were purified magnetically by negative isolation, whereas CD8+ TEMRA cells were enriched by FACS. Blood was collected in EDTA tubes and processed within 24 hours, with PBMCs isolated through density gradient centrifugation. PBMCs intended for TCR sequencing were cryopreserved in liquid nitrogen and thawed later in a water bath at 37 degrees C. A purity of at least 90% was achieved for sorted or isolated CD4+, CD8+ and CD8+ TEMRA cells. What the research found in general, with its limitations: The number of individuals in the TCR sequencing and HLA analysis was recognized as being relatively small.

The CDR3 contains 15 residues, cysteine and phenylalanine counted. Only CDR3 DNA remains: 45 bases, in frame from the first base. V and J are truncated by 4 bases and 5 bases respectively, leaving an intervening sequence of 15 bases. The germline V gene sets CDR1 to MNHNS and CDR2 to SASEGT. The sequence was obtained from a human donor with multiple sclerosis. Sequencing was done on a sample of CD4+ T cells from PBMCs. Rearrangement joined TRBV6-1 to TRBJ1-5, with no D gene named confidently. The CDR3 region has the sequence CASSVHPVEDQPQHF. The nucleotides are TGTGCCAGCAGTGTACACCCCGTAGAGGATCAGCCCCAGCATTTT.